This T cell receptor beta chain appears in the sequencing data of a study of blood T cells in healthy people across ages. Then a second PCR, running roughly 6 to 12 cycles, was carried out with a sample-barcoded 5' primer and a J-beta primer mix. TCRdb independently ran MiXCR on the 5' RACE reads; one entry per CDR3 protein. The sample has hundreds of thousands of distinct CDR3 sequences; about 34% are singletons. Comments on this clonotype: No conserved phenylalanine or tryptophan ends this CDR3, so it is likely a read error.

This CDR3 has 14 amino acids. CDR1 is SGHKS and CDR2 is YYEKEE in the germline V gene (reference sequence). J lost 1 base, V lost 4 bases, and 2 bases had no gene match. The sample taken for sequencing was blood. V and J are TRBV5-5 and TRBJ1-1, with 9 nucleotides matching TRBD1. The TCR comes from a man younger than 35 in good health. The CDR3, as DNA: TGTGCCAGCAGCGGGGACAGGGAGAACACTGAAGCTTTCATT. Translated: CASSGDRENTEAFI.